The clone carrying this T cell receptor (beta chain) was recorded only once. In the authors' methods: Nucleated cell number was recorded as an estimate derived from reference gene primer amplification. Profiled with immunoSEQ multiplex PCR; TCRdb holds only in-frame clones, not every one. V, J and clone size are taken as reported in that table, and D and trimming were inferred from the DNA itself. The table lists around 380,000 clones, roughly 77% of them singletons. The data were taken from a study of blood T cell repertoires in COVID-19. Study-wide context: Sites across the United States, Italy and Spain contributed samples from acute and convalescent COVID-19. PBMCs, B-cell-depleted T cells, or T cells provided the cDNA or gDNA that made up the material.

In germline, CDR1 is SQVTM, CDR2 ANQGSEA. V shed 7 bases, J shed 4 bases, and the junction held 4 bases outside the gene matches. This CDR3 region has 12 residues. This chain joins TRBV29-1 and TRBJ1-2; 9 nucleotides align to TRBD1. The clonotype comes from a human donor with acute or convalescent COVID-19. The donor label of this sample is uncertain. The sample consisted of peripheral blood. CDR3 in amino acids: CSARGQGYGYTF. In DNA form, the CDR3 reads TGCAGCGCAAGGGGACAGGGCTATGGCTACACCTTC. The whole variable domain, remainder taken from reference TRBV29-1 and TRBJ1-2, is SAVISQKPSRDICQRGTSLTIQCQVDSQVTMMFWYRQQPGQSLTLIATANQGSEATYESGFVIDKFPISRPNLTFSTLTVSNMSPEDSSIYLCSARGQGYGYTFGSGTRLTVV.